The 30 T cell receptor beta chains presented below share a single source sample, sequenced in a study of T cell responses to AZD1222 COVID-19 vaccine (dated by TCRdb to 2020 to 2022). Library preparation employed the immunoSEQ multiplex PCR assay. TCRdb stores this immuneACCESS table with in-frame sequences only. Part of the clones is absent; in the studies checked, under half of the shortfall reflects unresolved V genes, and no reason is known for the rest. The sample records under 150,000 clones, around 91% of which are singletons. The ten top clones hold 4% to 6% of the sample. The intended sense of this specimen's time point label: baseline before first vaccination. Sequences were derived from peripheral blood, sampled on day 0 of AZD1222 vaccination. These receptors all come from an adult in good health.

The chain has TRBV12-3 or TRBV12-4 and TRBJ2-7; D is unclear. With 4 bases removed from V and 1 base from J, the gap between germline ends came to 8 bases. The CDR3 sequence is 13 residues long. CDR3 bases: TGTGCCAGCAGTTACGTCGGTTCCTACGAGCAGTACTTC. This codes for CASSYVGSYEQYF.

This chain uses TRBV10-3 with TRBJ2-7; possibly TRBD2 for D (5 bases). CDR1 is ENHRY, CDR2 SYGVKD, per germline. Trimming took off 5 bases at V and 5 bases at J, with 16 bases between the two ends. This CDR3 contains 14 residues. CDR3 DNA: TGTGCCATCAGTTTCGGGGTTGGGTTGGACGAGCAGTACTTC. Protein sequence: CAISFGVGLDEQYF.

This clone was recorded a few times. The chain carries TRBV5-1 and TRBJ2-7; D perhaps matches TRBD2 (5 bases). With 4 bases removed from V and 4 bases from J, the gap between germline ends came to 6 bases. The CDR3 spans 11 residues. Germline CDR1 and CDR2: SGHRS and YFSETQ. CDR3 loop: CASSRGYEQYF. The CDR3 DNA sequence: TGCGCCAGCAGCCGAGGGTACGAGCAGTACTTC.

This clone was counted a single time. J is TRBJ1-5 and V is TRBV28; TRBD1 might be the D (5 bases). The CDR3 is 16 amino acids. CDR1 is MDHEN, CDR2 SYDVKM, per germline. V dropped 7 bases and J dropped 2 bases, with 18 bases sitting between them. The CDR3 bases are TGTGCCAGCAAGGGGCCGGGCGCTCGGGGCAATCAGCCCCAGCATTTT. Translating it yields CASKGPGARGNQPQHF.

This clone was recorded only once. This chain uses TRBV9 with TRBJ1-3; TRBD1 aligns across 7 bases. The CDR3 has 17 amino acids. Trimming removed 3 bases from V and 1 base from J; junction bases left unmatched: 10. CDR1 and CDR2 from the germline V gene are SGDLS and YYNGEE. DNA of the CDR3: TGTGCCAGCAGCGGAAACGACAGGGAGTATTCTGGAAACACCATATATTTT. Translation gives CASSGNDREYSGNTIYF.

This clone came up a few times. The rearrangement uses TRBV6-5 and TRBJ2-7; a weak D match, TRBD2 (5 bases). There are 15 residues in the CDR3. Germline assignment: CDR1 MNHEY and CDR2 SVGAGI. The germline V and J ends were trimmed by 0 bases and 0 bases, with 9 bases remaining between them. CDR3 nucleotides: TGTGCCAGCAGTTACTCGGAGGATAGCTCCTACGAGCAGTACTTC. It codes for CASSYSEDSSYEQYF.

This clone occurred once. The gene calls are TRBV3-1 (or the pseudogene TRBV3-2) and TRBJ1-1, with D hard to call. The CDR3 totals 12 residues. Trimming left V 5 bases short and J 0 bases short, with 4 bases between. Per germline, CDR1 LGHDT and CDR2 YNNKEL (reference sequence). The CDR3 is CASSIMNTEAFF. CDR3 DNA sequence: TGTGCCAGCAGCATCATGAACACTGAAGCTTTCTTT.

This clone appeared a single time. The CDR3 region has the DNA TGCAGCGTTGGAGAGGCCGGGACAGGGCCCCTCGAGCAGTACTTC. It codes for CSVGEAGTGPLEQYF. The V gene is TRBV29-1, the J gene TRBJ2-7; 9 nucleotides match TRBD1. Germline V CDR1 and CDR2: SQVTM, ANQGSEA. After removal of 4 bases from V and 6 bases from J, the junction contained 13 bases not matched to a gene. The CDR3 length is 15 residues.

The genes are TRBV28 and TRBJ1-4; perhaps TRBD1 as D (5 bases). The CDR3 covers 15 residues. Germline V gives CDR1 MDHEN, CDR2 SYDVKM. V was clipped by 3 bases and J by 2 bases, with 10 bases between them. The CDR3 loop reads CASSFEGFTNEKLFF. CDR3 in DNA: TGTGCCAGCAGTTTTGAGGGGTTTACTAATGAAAAACTGTTTTTT.

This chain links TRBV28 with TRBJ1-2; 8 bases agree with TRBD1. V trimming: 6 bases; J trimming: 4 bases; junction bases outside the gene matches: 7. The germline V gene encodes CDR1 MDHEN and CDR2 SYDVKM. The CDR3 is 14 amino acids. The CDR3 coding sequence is TGTGCCAGCAGACCTCAGGGGGCTATCTATGGCTACACCTTC. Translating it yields CASRPQGAIYGYTF.

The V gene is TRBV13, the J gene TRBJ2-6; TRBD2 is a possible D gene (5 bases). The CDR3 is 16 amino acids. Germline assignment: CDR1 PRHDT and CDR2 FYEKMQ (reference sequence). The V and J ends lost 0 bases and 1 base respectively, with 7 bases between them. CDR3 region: CASSLGLASGANVLTF. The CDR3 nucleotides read TGTGCCAGCAGCTTAGGCCTAGCTTCTGGGGCCAACGTCCTGACTTTC. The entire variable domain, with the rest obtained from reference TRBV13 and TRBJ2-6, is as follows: AAGVIQSPRHLIKEKRETATLKCYPIPRHDTVYWYQQGPGQDPQFLISFYEKMQSDKGSIPDRFSAQQFSDYHSELNMSSLELGDSALYFCASSLGLASGANVLTFGAGSRLTVL.

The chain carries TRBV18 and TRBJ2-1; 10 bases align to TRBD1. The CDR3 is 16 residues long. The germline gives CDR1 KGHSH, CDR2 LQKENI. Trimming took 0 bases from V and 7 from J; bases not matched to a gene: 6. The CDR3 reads CASSPPSRTGGNEQFF. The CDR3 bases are TGTGCCAGCTCACCACCCTCGCGGACAGGGGGGAATGAGCAGTTCTTC. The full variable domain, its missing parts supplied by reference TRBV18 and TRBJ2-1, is NAGVMQNPRHLVRRRGQEARLRCSPMKGHSHVYWYRQLPEEGLKFMVYLQKENIIDESGMPKERFSAEFPKEGPSILRIQQVVRGDSAAYFCASSPPSRTGGNEQFFGPGTRLTVL.

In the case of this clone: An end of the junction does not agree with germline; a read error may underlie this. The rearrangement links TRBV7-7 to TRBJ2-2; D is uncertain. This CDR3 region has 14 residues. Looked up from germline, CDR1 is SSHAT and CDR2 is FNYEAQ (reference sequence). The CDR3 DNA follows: TGTGCTAGCAGCTTAGATCGTTACACCGGGGAGCTGTTTTTT. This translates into CASSLDRYTGELFF. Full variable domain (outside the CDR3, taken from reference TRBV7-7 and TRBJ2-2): GAGVSQSPRYKVTKRGQDVTLRCDPISSHATLYWYQQALGQGPEFLTYFNYEAQPDKSGLPSDRFSAERPEGSISTLTIQRTEQRDSAMYRCASSLDRYTGELFFGEGSRLTVL.

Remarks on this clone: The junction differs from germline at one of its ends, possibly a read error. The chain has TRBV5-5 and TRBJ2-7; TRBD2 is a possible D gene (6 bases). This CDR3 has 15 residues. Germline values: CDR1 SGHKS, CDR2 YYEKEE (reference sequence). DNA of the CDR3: TGTGCCAGCAGCCTCGAGTCTCCGGGGACTCGTCATTGCGTCTTC. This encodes CASSLESPGTRHCVF. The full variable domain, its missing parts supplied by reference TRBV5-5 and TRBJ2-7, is DAGVTQSPTHLIKTRGQQVTLRCSPISGHKSVSWYQQVLGQGPQFIFQYYEKEERGRGNFPDRFSARQFPNYSSELNVNALLLGDSALYLCASSLESPGTRHCVFGPGTRLTVT.

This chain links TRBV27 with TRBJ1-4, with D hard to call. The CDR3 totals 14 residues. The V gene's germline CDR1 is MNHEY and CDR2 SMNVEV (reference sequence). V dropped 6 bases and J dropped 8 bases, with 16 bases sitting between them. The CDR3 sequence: CASSQTRFGEKLFF. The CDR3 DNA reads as TGTGCCAGCAGCCAGACAAGGTTTGGGGAAAAACTGTTTTTT.

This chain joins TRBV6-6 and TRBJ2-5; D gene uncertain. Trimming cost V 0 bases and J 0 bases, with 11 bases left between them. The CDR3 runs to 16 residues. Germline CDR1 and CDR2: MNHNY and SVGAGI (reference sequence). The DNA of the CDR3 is TGTGCCAGCAGTTACTCGATCGCGGCGGACCAAGAGACCCAGTACTTC. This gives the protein CASSYSIAADQETQYF.

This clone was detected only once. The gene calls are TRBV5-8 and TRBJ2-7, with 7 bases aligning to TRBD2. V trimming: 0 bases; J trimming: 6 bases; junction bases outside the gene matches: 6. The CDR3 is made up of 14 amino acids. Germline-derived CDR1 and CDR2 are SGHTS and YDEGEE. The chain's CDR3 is CASSLVGLPGEQYF. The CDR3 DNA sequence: TGTGCCAGCAGCTTGGTGGGACTACCTGGCGAGCAGTACTTC.

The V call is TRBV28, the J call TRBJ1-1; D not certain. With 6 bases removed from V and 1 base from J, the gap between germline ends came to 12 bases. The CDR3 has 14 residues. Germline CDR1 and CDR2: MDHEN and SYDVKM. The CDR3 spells CASRPGLANTEAFF. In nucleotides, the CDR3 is TGTGCCAGCAGGCCCGGGTTGGCGAACACTGAAGCTTTCTTT.

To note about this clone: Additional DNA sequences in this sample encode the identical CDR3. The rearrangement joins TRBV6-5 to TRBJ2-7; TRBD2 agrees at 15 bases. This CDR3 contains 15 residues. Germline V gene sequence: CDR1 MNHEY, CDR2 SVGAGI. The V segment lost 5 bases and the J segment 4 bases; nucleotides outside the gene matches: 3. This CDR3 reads CASSPGLAGGYEQYF. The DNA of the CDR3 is TGTGCCAGCAGTCCGGGACTAGCGGGGGGTTACGAGCAGTACTTC.

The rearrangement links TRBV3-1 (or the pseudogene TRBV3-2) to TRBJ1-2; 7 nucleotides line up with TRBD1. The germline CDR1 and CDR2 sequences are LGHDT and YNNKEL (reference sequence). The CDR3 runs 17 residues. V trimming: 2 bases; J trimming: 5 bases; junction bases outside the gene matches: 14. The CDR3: CASSQQKKGGTAYGYTF. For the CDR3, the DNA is TGTGCCAGCAGCCAACAAAAAAAAGGCGGGACAGCTTATGGCTACACCTTC.

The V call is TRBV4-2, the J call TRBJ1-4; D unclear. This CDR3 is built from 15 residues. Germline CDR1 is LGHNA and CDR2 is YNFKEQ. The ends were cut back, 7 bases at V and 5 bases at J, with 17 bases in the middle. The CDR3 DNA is TGTGCCAGCACCCGGGTCGGAGGTTCAAATGAAAAACTGTTTTTT. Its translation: CASTRVGGSNEKLFF.

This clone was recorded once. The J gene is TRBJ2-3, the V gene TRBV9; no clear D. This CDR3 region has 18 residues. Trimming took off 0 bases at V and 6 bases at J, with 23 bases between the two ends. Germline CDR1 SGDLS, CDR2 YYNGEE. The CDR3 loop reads CASSVATRGEVRWDTQYF. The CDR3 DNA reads TGTGCCAGCAGCGTAGCGACCCGTGGGGAAGTTCGTTGGGATACGCAGTATTTT.

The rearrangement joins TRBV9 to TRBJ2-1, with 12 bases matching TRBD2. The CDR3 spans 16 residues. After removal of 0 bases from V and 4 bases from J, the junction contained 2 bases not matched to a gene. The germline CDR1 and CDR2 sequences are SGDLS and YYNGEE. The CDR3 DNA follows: TGTGCCAGCAGCGTAGAAGGGACTAGCGGGTACAATGAGCAGTTCTTC. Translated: CASSVEGTSGYNEQFF. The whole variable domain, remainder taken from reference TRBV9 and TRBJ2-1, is DSGVTQTPKHLITATGQRVTLRCSPRSGDLSVYWYQQSLDQGLQFLIQYYNGEERAKGNILERFSAQQFPDLHSELNLSSLELGDSALYFCASSVEGTSGYNEQFFGPGTRLTVL.

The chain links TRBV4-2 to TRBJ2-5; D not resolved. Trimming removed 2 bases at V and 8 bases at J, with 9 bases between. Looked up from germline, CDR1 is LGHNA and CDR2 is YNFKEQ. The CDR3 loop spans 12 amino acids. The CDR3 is CASSQLDKTQYF. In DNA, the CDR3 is TGTGCCAGCAGCCAACTAGACAAAACCCAGTACTTC.

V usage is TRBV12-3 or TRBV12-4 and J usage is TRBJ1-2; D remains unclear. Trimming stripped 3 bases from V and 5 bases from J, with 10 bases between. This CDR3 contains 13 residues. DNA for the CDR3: TGTGCCAGCAGTTTCGGCCCTGCGTATGGCTACACCTTC. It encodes CASSFGPAYGYTF.

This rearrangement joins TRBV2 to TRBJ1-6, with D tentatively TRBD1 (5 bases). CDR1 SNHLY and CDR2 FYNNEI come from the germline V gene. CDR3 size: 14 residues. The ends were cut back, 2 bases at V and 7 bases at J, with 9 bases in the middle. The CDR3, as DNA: TGTGCCAGCAGTGAATCAGGGCGGAATTCACCCCTCCACTTT. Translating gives CASSESGRNSPLHF.

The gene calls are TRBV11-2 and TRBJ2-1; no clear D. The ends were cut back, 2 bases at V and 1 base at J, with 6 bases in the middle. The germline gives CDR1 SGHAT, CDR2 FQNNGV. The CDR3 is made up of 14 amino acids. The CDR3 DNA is TGTGCCAGCAGCTTAAAAAGGTCCTACAATGAGCAGTTCTTC. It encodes CASSLKRSYNEQFF.

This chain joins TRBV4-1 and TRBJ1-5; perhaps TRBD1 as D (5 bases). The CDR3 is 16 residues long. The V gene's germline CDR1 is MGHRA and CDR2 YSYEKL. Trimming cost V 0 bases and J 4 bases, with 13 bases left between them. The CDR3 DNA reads TGCGCCAGCAGCCAAGAGTGGAGGACATTTAATCAGCCCCAGCATTTT. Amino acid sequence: CASSQEWRTFNQPQHF.

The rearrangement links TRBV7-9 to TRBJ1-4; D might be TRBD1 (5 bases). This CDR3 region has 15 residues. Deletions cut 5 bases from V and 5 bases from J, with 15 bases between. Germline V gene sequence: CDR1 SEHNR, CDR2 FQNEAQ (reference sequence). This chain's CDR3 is CASSPGGTRNEKLFF. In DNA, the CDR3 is TGTGCCAGCAGCCCGGGTGGGACTAGAAATGAAAAACTGTTTTTT.

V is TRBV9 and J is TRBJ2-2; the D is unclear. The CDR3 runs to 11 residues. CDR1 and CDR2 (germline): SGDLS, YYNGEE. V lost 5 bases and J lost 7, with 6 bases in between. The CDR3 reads CASRGYGELFF. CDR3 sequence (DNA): TGTGCCAGCAGGGGGTACGGGGAGCTGTTTTTT. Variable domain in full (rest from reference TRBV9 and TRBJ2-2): DSGVTQTPKHLITATGQRVTLRCSPRSGDLSVYWYQQSLDQGLQFLIQYYNGEERAKGNILERFSAQQFPDLHSELNLSSLELGDSALYFCASRGYGELFFGEGSRLTVL.